The 10 T cell receptor beta chains listed next were all sequenced from one sample in a study of shared clonotypes between healthy human individuals (dated by TCRdb to about 2020). CD8 naive samples were obtained by positive selection for CCR7 among CD45RO-negative cells, yielding a CD45RA+CCR7+ population from which TemRA cells were excluded. Library preparation used the immunoSEQ multiplex PCR assay. Not all clones reach the TCRdb copy of this immuneACCESS table, which keeps in-frame sequences only. Checked studies attribute under half of the gap to unresolved V genes and leave the rest unexplained. Across this sample there are around 2,100,000 clones, with 85% to 95% seen only once. The ten most abundant clones make up 0.95% to 1.5% of the sample. Sequencing was performed on naive CD8+ T cells sorted from blood. The intended sense of this specimen's cell subset or site label: CD45RA+CCR7+. These receptors all come from a man aged 18 to 30 in good health.

This rearrangement joins TRBV28 to TRBJ2-5; D gene ambiguous. Germline V gives CDR1 MDHEN, CDR2 SYDVKM. The germline V and J ends were trimmed by 6 bases and 10 bases, with 21 bases remaining between them. The CDR3 runs to 14 residues. The CDR3 protein is CASSLPEFPAIQYF. CDR3 nucleotides: TGTGCCAGCAGCCTACCCGAATTCCCCGCAATCCAGTACTTC. The variable domain in full, completed from reference TRBV28 and TRBJ2-5, reads DVKVTQSSRYLVKRTGEKVFLECVQDMDHENMFWYRQDPGLGLRLIYFSYDVKMKEKGDIPEGYSVSREKKERFSLILESASTNQTSMYLCASSLPEFPAIQYFGPGTRLLVL.

Details on this clone: Distinct nucleotide sequences in the sample also encode this CDR3. The chain joins TRBV9 to TRBJ2-6; D not certain. Germline CDR1 reads SGDLS; CDR2 reads YYNGEE. The CDR3 covers 14 residues. V was shortened by 2 bases and J by 1 base, with 4 bases between the two germline ends. The CDR3: CASSVPSGANVLTF. The CDR3 nucleotides are TGTGCCAGCAGCGTCCCATCTGGGGCCAACGTCCTGACTTTC.

As DNA, the CDR3 is TGCAGCGGCAAAACAGGGGGCGGAAAGAACATTCAGTACTTC. Its protein is CSGKTGGGKNIQYF. J is TRBJ2-4 and V is TRBV29-1; 9 positions match TRBD1. Germline V lookup: CDR1 SQVTM, CDR2 ANQGSEA. CDR3 length equals 14 residues. The ends lost 7 bases at V and 7 bases at J; junction bases unmatched: 11.

A word on this clone: The sample carries other DNA sequences with the same CDR3. The CDR3 region is CASTLGNEQFF. CDR3 sequence (DNA): TGTGCCAGTACCCTCGGCAATGAGCAGTTCTTC. The chain is built from TRBV27 and TRBJ2-1; D is uncertain. The V end was cut by 9 bases, the J end by 6 bases, with 9 bases between. CDR3 size: 11 residues. CDR1 is MNHEY, CDR2 SMNVEV, per germline (reference sequence).

CDR3: CASSVAAISNSYEQYF. The CDR3 nucleotides are TGTGCCAGCAGCGTAGCAGCGATCTCTAATTCCTACGAGCAGTACTTC. J is TRBJ2-7 and V is TRBV9; D remains ambiguous. Germline V gene lookup returns CDR1 SGDLS and CDR2 YYNGEE. There are 16 residues in the CDR3. Trimming took 0 bases from V and 1 from J, leaving 14 bases between them.

The rearrangement joins TRBV10-3 to TRBJ2-7; a possible D gene is TRBD1 (5 bases). The CDR3 spans 15 residues. Germline V gene lookup returns CDR1 ENHRY and CDR2 SYGVKD. The V end was cut by 3 bases, the J end by 6 bases, with 18 bases between. In DNA form, the CDR3 reads TGTGCCATCAGTGACCCTTCACCATTAGGGGTCGAGCAGTACTTC. Translation gives CAISDPSPLGVEQYF.

The chain has TRBV6-5 and TRBJ2-7, with a tentative D call TRBD2 (6 bases). Looked up from germline, CDR1 is MNHEY and CDR2 is SVGAGI. Trimming removed 6 bases at V and 5 bases at J, with 17 bases between. This CDR3 is 14 amino acids long. CDR3 coding DNA: TGTGCCAGCAGAACACTCATCGGGAGCAACGAGCAGTACTTC. As protein: CASRTLIGSNEQYF.

V is TRBV12-5 and J is TRBJ1-1; 7 nucleotides agree with TRBD1. This CDR3 spans 18 amino acids. Germline-derived CDR1 and CDR2 are LGHNT and FRNRAP. V lost 2 bases, J lost 5 bases, and 17 bases stayed unmatched. The chain's CDR3 is CASGLLLVGVRGKTEAFF. DNA of the CDR3: TGTGCTAGTGGTTTGTTACTGGTGGGTGTCAGGGGGAAAACTGAAGCTTTCTTT.

The genes are TRBV7-6 and TRBJ2-7; 9 nucleotides align to TRBD2. J gave up 5 bases and V 5 bases, and 7 bases lay outside the gene matches. Germline CDR1 SGHVS, CDR2 FNYEAQ. The CDR3 is 14 residues long. The CDR3: CASSHGLANHEQYF. In DNA, the CDR3 is TGTGCCAGCAGCCATGGACTAGCGAACCACGAGCAGTACTTC. The variable domain in full, with the rest retrieved from reference TRBV7-6 and TRBJ2-7, is GAGVSQSPRYKVTKRGQDVALRCDPISGHVSLYWYRQALGQGPEFLTYFNYEAQQDKSGLPNDRFSAERPEGSISTLTIQRTEQRDSAMYRCASSHGLANHEQYFGPGTRLTVT.

The rearrangement joins TRBV28 to TRBJ1-1; D gene ambiguous. Germline loops: CDR1 MDHEN, CDR2 SYDVKM. V lost 5 bases, J lost 4 bases, and 17 bases lay in between. The CDR3 consists of 15 residues. CDR3 coding DNA: TGTGCCAGCAGTCCGCGGGATTTCCGGGGCACTGAAGCTTTCTTT. Amino acids: CASSPRDFRGTEAFF.